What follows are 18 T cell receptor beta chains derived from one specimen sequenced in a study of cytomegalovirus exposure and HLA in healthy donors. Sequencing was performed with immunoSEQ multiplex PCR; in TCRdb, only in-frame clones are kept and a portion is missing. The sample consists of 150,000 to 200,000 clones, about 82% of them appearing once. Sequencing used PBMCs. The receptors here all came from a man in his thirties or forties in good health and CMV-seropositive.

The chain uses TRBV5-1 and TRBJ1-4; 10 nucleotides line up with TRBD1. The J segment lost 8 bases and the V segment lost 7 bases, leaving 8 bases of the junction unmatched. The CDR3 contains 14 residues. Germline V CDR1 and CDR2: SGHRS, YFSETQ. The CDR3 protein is CASGTGAQGEKLFF. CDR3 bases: TGCGCCAGCGGGACAGGGGCCCAAGGCGAAAAACTGTTTTTT.

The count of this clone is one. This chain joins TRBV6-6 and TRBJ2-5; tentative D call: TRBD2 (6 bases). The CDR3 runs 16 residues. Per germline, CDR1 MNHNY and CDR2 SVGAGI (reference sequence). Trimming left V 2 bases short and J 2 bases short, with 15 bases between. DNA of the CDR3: TGTGCCAGCAGTTACAATGGGGCGACTAGGCAAGAGACCCAGTACTTC. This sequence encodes CASSYNGATRQETQYF.

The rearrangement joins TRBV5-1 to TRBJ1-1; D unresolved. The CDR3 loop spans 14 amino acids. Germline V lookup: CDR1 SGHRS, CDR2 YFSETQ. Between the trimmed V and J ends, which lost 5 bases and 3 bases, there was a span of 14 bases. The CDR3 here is CASSLVREDTEAFF. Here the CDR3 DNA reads TGCGCCAGCAGTCTGGTTCGGGAGGACACTGAAGCTTTCTTT.

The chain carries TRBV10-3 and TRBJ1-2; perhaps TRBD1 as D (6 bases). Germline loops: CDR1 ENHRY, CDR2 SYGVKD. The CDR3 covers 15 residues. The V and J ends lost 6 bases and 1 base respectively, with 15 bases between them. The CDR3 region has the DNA TGTGCCATCAGGGGGGGGGCAGGACATAACTATGGCTACACCTTC. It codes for CAIRGGAGHNYGYTF.

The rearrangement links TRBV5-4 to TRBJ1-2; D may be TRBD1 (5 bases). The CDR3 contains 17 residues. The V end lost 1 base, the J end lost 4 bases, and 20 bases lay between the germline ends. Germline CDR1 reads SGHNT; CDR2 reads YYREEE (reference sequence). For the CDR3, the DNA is TGTGCCAGCAGCTTGTGGGGGGGGTGGACGGCGGCCTATGGCTACACCTTC. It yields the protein CASSLWGGWTAAYGYTF.

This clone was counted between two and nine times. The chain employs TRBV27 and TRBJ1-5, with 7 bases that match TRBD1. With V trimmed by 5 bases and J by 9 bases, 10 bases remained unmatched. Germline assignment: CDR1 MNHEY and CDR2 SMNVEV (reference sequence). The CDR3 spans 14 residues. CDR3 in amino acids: CASSPLGDRGPQHF. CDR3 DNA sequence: TGTGCCAGCAGTCCATTGGGGGACAGAGGGCCCCAGCATTTT.

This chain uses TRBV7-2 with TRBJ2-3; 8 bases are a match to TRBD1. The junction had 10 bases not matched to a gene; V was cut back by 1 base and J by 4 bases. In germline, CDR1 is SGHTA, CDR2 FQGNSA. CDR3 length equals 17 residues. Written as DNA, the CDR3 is TGTGCCAGCAGCTTAGTAGCCGGGGCAGGGGGCGCAGATACGCAGTATTTT. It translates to CASSLVAGAGGADTQYF. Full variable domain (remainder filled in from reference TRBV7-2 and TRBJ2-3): GAGVSQSPSNKVTEKGKDVELRCDPISGHTALYWYRQSLGQGLEFLIYFQGNSAPDKSGLPSDRFSAERTGGSVSTLTIQRTQQEDSAVYLCASSLVAGAGGADTQYFGPGTRLTVL.

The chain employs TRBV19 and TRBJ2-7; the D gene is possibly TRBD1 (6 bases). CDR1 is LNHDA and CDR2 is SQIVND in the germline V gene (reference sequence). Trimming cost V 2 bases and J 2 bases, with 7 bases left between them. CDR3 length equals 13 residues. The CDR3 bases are TGTGCCAGTAGTATACGGGACACCTACGAGCAGTACTTC. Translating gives CASSIRDTYEQYF.

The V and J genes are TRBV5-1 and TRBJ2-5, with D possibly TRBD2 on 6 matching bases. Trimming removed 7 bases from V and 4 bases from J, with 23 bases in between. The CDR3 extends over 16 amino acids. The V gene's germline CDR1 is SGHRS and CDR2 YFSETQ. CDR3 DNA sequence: TGCGCCAGCCATAAGACAGCTTGGGGGGATCGAGAGACCCAGTACTTC. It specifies CASHKTAWGDRETQYF.

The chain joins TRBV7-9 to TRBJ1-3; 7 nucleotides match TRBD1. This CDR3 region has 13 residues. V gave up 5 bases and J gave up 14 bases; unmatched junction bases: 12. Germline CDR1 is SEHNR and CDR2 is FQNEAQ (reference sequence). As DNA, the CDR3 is TGTGCCAGCAGCCGTAGGGACAGCGGCCCGGTATATTTT. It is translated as CASSRRDSGPVYF.

The CDR3 spells CASSQEDSGAEQYF. CDR3 nucleotides: TGCGCCAGCAGCCAAGAAGACAGCGGGGCCGAGCAGTACTTC. The gene calls are TRBV4-3 and TRBJ2-7; TRBD2 aligns across 7 bases. This CDR3 contains 14 residues. With V trimmed by 0 bases and J by 6 bases, 5 bases remained unmatched. Germline lookup yields CDR1 LGHNA and CDR2 YSLEER.

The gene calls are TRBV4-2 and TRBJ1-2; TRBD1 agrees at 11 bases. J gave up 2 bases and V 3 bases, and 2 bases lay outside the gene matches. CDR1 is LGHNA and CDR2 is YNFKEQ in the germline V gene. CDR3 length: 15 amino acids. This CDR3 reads CASSQGQGENYGYTF. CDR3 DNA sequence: TGTGCCAGCAGCCAGGGACAGGGGGAGAACTATGGCTACACCTTC.

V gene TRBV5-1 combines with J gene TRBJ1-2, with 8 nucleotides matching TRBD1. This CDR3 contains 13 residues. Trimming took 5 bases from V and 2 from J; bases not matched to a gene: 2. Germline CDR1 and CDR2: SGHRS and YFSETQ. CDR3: CASRDRVNYGYTF. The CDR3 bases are TGCGCCAGCAGGGACAGGGTGAACTATGGCTACACCTTC.

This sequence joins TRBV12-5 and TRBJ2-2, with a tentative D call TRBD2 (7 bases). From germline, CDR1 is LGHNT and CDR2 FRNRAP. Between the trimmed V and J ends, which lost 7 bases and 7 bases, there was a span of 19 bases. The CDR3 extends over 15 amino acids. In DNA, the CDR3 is TGTGCTAGTGCACCCCGCCGGGGGGCGGACGGGGAGCTGTTTTTT. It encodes CASAPRRGADGELFF.

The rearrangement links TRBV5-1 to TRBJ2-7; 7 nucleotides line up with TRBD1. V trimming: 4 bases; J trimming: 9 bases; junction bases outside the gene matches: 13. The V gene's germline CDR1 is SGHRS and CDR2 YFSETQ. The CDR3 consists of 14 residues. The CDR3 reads CASSQTGPGDGQYF. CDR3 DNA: TGCGCCAGCAGCCAGACAGGGCCCGGGGATGGGCAGTACTTC.

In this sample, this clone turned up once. CDR3 region: CASSQDTNRGLRGSYEQYF. In DNA form, the CDR3 reads TGCGCCAGCAGCCAAGACACGAATAGGGGACTGAGGGGATCCTACGAGCAGTACTTC. This chain uses TRBV4-3 with TRBJ2-7, with a tentative D call TRBD2 (6 bases). The CDR3 is made up of 19 amino acids. With 0 bases removed from V and 1 base from J, the gap between germline ends came to 22 bases. Germline values: CDR1 LGHNA, CDR2 YSLEER.

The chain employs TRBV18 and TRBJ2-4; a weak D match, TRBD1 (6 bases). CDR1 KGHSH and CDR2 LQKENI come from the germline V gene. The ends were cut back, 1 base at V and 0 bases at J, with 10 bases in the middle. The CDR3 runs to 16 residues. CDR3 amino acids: CASSPRHRVAKNIQYF. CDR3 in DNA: TGTGCCAGCTCACCACGCCACAGGGTAGCCAAAAACATTCAGTACTTC.

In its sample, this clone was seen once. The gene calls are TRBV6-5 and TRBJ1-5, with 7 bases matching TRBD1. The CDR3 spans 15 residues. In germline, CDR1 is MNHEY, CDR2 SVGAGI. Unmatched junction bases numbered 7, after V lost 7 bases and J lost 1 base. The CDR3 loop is CASKNQGVSNQPQHF. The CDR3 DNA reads TGTGCCAGCAAAAATCAGGGGGTCAGCAATCAGCCCCAGCATTTT.